The 19 T cell receptor beta chains in this list originate from one sample, sequenced in a study of OX40 agonist ivuxolimab in advanced cancers. Sequenced by immunoSEQ multiplex PCR; TCRdb stores in-frame clones only, minus some. Here the sample spans tens of thousands of clones, about 93% being singletons. The sequenced sample was CD4+ or CD8+ T cells sorted from blood, obtained in a trial of the OX40 agonist ivuxolimab. These receptor sequences come from an adult with an advanced solid tumor such as melanoma, head and neck, liver or kidney cancer.

The gene calls are TRBV4-1 and TRBJ2-7, with 10 bases lining up with TRBD2. In germline, CDR1 is MGHRA, CDR2 YSYEKL. The CDR3 length is 14 residues. V dropped 3 bases and J dropped 2; count of bases not matched to a gene: 1. The CDR3 sequence: CASSQGLAPYEQYF. The CDR3 bases are TGCGCCAGCAGCCAGGGACTAGCGCCCTACGAGCAGTACTTC.

The rearrangement uses TRBV27 and TRBJ1-1; weak D call: TRBD1 (6 bases). The ends were cut back, 0 bases at V and 6 bases at J, with 14 bases in the middle. The CDR3 runs to 15 residues. Germline V gene sequence: CDR1 MNHEY, CDR2 SMNVEV (reference sequence). CDR3: CASSLSTGGSAEAFF. The CDR3 DNA reads as TGTGCCAGCAGTTTATCGACAGGTGGTTCGGCTGAAGCTTTCTTT.

This clone was seen once. The V gene is TRBV4-3, the J gene TRBJ1-1; TRBD1 is a possible D gene (5 bases). CDR3 length: 15 amino acids. The germline gives CDR1 LGHNA, CDR2 YSLEER. V shed 0 bases and J shed 0 bases, with 8 bases lying between them. This CDR3 reads CASSQEGQMNTEAFF. CDR3 bases: TGCGCCAGCAGCCAAGAAGGACAAATGAACACTGAAGCTTTCTTT.

This chain uses TRBV7-9 with TRBJ1-5; D not resolved. The CDR3 spans 16 residues. Trimming pared 5 bases from V and 7 bases from J, leaving 21 bases between. CDR1 and CDR2 (germline): SEHNR, FQNEAQ (reference sequence). CDR3: CASSPVLVYEGQPQHF. CDR3 sequence (DNA): TGTGCCAGCAGCCCCGTGCTAGTGTATGAGGGCCAGCCCCAGCATTTT.

The chain combines TRBV15 with TRBJ1-5; D unresolved. The germline V gene encodes CDR1 LNHNV and CDR2 YYDKDF (reference sequence). The CDR3 has 15 amino acids. V was clipped by 0 bases and J by 4 bases, with 10 bases between them. The CDR3 is CATSRDRGKNQPQHF. The CDR3, as DNA: TGTGCCACCAGCAGAGATCGAGGAAAAAATCAGCCCCAGCATTTT.

In its sample, this clone was seen once. V is TRBV2 and J is TRBJ1-6; 7 positions match TRBD1. CDR1 is SNHLY and CDR2 is FYNNEI in the germline V gene. The junction had 9 bases not matched to a gene; V was cut back by 6 bases and J by 7 bases. CDR3 size: 15 residues. CDR3 residues: CASRVSGTVNSPLHF. The CDR3 bases are TGTGCCAGCAGGGTGTCGGGGACAGTCAATTCACCCCTCCACTTT.

The chain recombines TRBV4-1 with TRBJ1-1, with D uncertain. V lost 0 bases and J 2 bases, leaving 4 bases between the germline ends. Germline CDR1 MGHRA, CDR2 YSYEKL. The CDR3 is 13 amino acids. The CDR3 nucleotides are TGCGCCAGCAGCCAAGAATCCAACACTGAAGCTTTCTTT. Translation gives CASSQESNTEAFF.

This clone was observed a few times. The chain couples TRBV9 to TRBJ1-1; D gene unclear. V was trimmed by 2 bases and J by 6 bases, leaving 11 bases between them. CDR3 length: 13 amino acids. The germline V gene has CDR1 SGDLS and CDR2 YYNGEE. The CDR3 sequence is CASSVKGGPEAFF. DNA of the CDR3: TGTGCCAGCAGCGTTAAGGGAGGCCCTGAAGCTTTCTTT.

This clone showed up just once. The chain has TRBV5-4 and TRBJ1-1, with 8 bases matching TRBD1. Germline-derived CDR1 and CDR2 are SGHNT and YYREEE (reference sequence). Unmatched junction bases numbered 6, after V lost 4 bases and J lost 7 bases. This CDR3 is 13 amino acids long. CDR3 loop: CASSLDRDFEAFF. The CDR3 DNA reads as TGTGCCAGCAGCCTGGACAGGGACTTTGAAGCTTTCTTT.

The V and J genes are TRBV5-1 and TRBJ2-3; 10 bases line up with TRBD1. CDR1 SGHRS and CDR2 YFSETQ come from the germline V gene. Germline trimming cut 4 bases from V and 4 bases from J; bases unmatched to any gene: 6. The CDR3 totals 15 residues. DNA of the CDR3: TGCGCCAGCAGCGAGGGACAGGGGTGGCCAGATACGCAGTATTTT. Translation: CASSEGQGWPDTQYF.

The J gene is TRBJ1-1, the V gene TRBV5-8, with 7 bases matching TRBD1. Trimming cost V 4 bases and J 1 base; bases outside gene matches: 4. The CDR3 consists of 14 residues. Germline values: CDR1 SGHTS, CDR2 YDEGEE. CDR3 protein: CASSTRTGNTEAFF. The CDR3 DNA is TGTGCCAGCAGCACACGGACAGGGAACACTGAAGCTTTCTTT.

This clone is a singleton in its sample. V usage is TRBV5-1 and J usage is TRBJ2-7; D gene ambiguous. The CDR3 runs 16 residues. Germline assignment: CDR1 SGHRS and CDR2 YFSETQ. V lost 6 bases and J lost 0, with 19 bases in between. CDR3 in amino acids: CASNGIKGGSSYEQYF. The CDR3 DNA reads as TGCGCCAGCAATGGGATTAAGGGCGGCAGCTCCTACGAGCAGTACTTC.

This clone was picked up a small number of times. This sequence joins TRBV7-2 and TRBJ1-1; D is unresolved. The germline V gene encodes CDR1 SGHTA and CDR2 FQGNSA. The V end was cut by 5 bases, the J end by 5 bases, with 6 bases between. The CDR3 length is 11 residues. Written as DNA, the CDR3 is TGTGCCAGCAGCCTCGGGACTGAAGCTTTCTTT. Protein: CASSLGTEAFF.

This sequence joins TRBV9 and TRBJ2-7; 10 bases align to TRBD1. Unmatched junction bases numbered 7, after V lost 2 bases and J lost 5 bases. CDR1 is SGDLS and CDR2 is YYNGEE in the germline V gene. This CDR3 has 15 residues. The CDR3: CASSVSGTGVHEQYF. DNA for the CDR3: TGTGCCAGCAGCGTGTCCGGGACAGGGGTCCACGAGCAGTACTTC.

The gene calls are TRBV7-9 and TRBJ1-4; D gene ambiguous. V dropped 0 bases and J dropped 3 bases, with 5 bases sitting between them. This CDR3 is built from 14 residues. CDR1 and CDR2 from the germline V gene are SEHNR and FQNEAQ (reference sequence). As DNA, the CDR3 is TGTGCCAGCAGCTTAGCGCAATCTAATGAAAAACTGTTTTTT. Protein product: CASSLAQSNEKLFF.

The chain carries TRBV19 and TRBJ2-1, with a possible D match to TRBD1 (5 bases). Germline V gene lookup returns CDR1 LNHDA and CDR2 SQIVND (reference sequence). There are 14 residues in the CDR3. Trimming took 4 bases from V and 6 from J, leaving 13 bases between them. Here the CDR3 DNA reads TGTGCCAGTAGTAACCGGCAGGGCGGCAATGAGCAGTTCTTC. This sequence encodes CASSNRQGGNEQFF.

This rearrangement joins TRBV27 to TRBJ2-1, with D unresolved. CDR1 and CDR2 (germline): MNHEY, SMNVEV (reference sequence). The germline V and J ends were trimmed by 5 bases and 3 bases, with 17 bases remaining between them. The CDR3 length is 16 residues. Here the CDR3 reads CASSEYPMVGYNEQFF. The CDR3 nucleotides are TGTGCCAGCAGTGAATATCCCATGGTGGGCTACAATGAGCAGTTCTTC.

The chain is built from TRBV6-5 and TRBJ1-1; 7 positions match TRBD1. The CDR3 runs to 15 residues. Germline V gene data show CDR1 as MNHEY and CDR2 as SVGAGI. V lost 2 bases, J lost 4 bases, and 7 bases stayed unmatched. For the CDR3, the DNA is TGTGCCAGCAGTTACGTAGGGGGCGGAGGCACTGAAGCTTTCTTT. Its translation: CASSYVGGGGTEAFF.

This chain joins TRBV27 and TRBJ1-2; D gene uncertain. The CDR3 runs 13 residues. Trimming removed 3 bases at V and 5 bases at J, with 10 bases between. The germline gives CDR1 MNHEY, CDR2 SMNVEV (reference sequence). CDR3 nucleotide sequence: TGTGCCAGCAGTTTTCCCAGGCTTTATGGCTACACCTTC. It specifies CASSFPRLYGYTF.